This T cell receptor (beta chain) was sequenced in a study of blood T cell repertoires in COVID-19. Study information: There were acute and convalescent COVID-19 samples, and they came from the United States, Italy and Spain. PBMCs, B-cell-depleted T cells, or T cells provided the cDNA or gDNA that made up the material.

The count of this clone is one. In the source study's methods: Nucleated cell counts were estimated from reference gene primer amplification. TCRdb keeps only in-frame clones here, not all; method: immunoSEQ multiplex PCR. V and J calls and clone size come straight from that table; D and trimming were deduced from the DNA. The table has about 210,000 clones, roughly 85% seen once; the top ten hold roughly 4.5%. Sequenced: peripheral blood. The receptor was derived from a woman older than 75 with acute or convalescent COVID-19.

The CDR3: CASSLRQGAAKNIQYF. CDR3 nucleotides: TGTGCCAGCAGCCTCCGACAGGGGGCTGCCAAAAACATTCAGTACTTC. The J gene is TRBJ2-4, the V gene TRBV7-6; 10 bases align to TRBD1. The CDR3 is 16 residues long. Germline lookup yields CDR1 SGHVS and CDR2 FNYEAQ. V gave up 5 bases and J gave up 1 base; unmatched junction bases: 5.